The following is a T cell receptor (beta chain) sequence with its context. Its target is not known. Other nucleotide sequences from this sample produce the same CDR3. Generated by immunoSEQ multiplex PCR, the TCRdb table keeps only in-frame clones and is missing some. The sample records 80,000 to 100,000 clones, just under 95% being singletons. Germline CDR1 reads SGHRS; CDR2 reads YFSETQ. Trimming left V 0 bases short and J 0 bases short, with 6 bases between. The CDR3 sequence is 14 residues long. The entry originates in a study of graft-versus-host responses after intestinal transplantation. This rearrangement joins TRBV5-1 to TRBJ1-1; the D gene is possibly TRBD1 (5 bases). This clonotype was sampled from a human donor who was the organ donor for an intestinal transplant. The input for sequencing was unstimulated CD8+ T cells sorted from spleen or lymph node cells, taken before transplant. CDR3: CASSLGQMNTEAFF. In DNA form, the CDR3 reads TGCGCCAGCAGCTTGGGACAGATGAACACTGAAGCTTTCTTT.